This T cell receptor (beta chain) was observed in a study of read filtering for tumor transcriptome and immune sequencing (dated by TCRdb to about 2020). For context, the study as a whole: Of the patients in the cohort, approximately 17 were male and fewer than 15 were female, and their mean age was approximately 71 years, with a range of roughly 45 to 90. By revised international staging, 8 patients were R-ISS I, under 20 were R-ISS II and 6 or 7 were R-ISS III. After DNase treatment, whole-transcriptome libraries were prepared using the TruSeq RNA Access Library Prep Kit. TCR-region mapped reads per sample ranged from about 3.5 to 10.27 million with IR-seq versus only about 75 to 1,400 with RNA-seq. Using the same bone marrow samples, the study ran both targeted immune repertoire sequencing and bulk whole-transcriptome sequencing and then compared the TCR repertoires from each method. One main goal was a read-filtering strategy for immune repertoire data, in particular deciding whether clonotypes backed by only one read should be removed. Here is what the overall study found, with its caveats: Single-read clonotypes made up about 81.9% of clonotypes but 3% to 4% of total reads in IR-seq, and 70% to 75% of clonotypes and 35% to 55% of reads in RNA-seq. Removing single-read clonotypes increased the correlation between IR-seq and RNA-seq shared clonotype proportions. Clonotypes were captured by IR-seq at much higher depth and more reliably than by RNA-seq, and smaller IR-seq throughput was sufficient for identification of most shared clonotypes. Rather than purified T cells, the sorted CD138-negative fraction was a mixed bone marrow immune population.

The Immunoverse kit was used to build TCR libraries from roughly 0.4 ug RNA, with molecular barcoded adaptors covering alpha/delta and beta/gamma chains. TCR library preparation used the same RNA that went into transcriptome sequencing. Sequencing of TCR libraries was carried out on an Illumina HiSeq 4000 with 2 x 150 cycles. The authors processed their data as follows. MiXCR aligned TCR reads to human V, D, J and C references and assembled the aligned reads into CDR3 clonotypes, with quality filtering and error correction included. The tcR package in R was used to analyze clonotype counts and gene usage diversity. Raw mapping reads were checked after the RNA-seq reads had been mapped by STAR aligner version 2.5.3a onto the human GRCh37 genome. To test how sequencing depth affected the clonotypes detected, IR-seq fastq files were randomly downsampled with Seqtk 1.3. Through fastp at Q25 and MiXCR, TCRdb rebuilt clones from the public reads, retaining in-frame beta chains. One record per CDR3 amino acid sequence lists the most common genes and DNA. TCRdb assigned the V and J calls; the authors' analysis was not used. The sample includes tens of thousands of distinct CDR3 sequences, with roughly 13% observed a single time. In total, the top ten clones hold about 30% of the sample.

Notes on this clonotype: Its antigen has not been determined. A read error may explain this, as a much larger clone is one base away.

Counted from cysteine to phenylalanine, this CDR3 has 15 amino acids. Only CDR3 DNA is held: 45 bases, read in frame from base 1. The germline V gene (reference sequence) sets CDR1 to DFQATT and CDR2 to SNEGSKA. Every patient had bone marrow sampled at the time of active disease. Isolation of bone marrow mononuclear cells was performed by Ficoll-Hypaque density gradient centrifugation. CD138-negative cells were obtained by negative selection after labeling with CD138 magnetic microbeads on a MACS separator, removing myeloma plasma cells. Flow cytometry on an Attune NxT with CD138 antibodies was used to check the purity of the isolated cells. TRIzol reagent was used to extract total RNA, which was then quantified with a NanoDrop spectrophotometer. For each patient, the CD138-negative bone marrow sample underwent paired RNA-seq and IR-seq.

The sequence was obtained from a donor at least 40 years old with multiple myeloma. The chain employs TRBV20-1 and TRBJ1-5; TRBD1 is perhaps the D gene, given 5 matching bases. Sequencing was carried out using a population of CD138-negative cells sorted from bone marrow. What this sample's cell subset or site label stands for: bone marrow mononuclear cells depleted of CD138+ plasma/myeloma cells by negative magnetic selection. The CDR3 protein sequence reads: CSASDRQGRSQPRHF. The DNA sequence reads TGCAGTGCTAGTGATCGGCAGGGCAGAAGTCAGCCCCGGCATTTT.